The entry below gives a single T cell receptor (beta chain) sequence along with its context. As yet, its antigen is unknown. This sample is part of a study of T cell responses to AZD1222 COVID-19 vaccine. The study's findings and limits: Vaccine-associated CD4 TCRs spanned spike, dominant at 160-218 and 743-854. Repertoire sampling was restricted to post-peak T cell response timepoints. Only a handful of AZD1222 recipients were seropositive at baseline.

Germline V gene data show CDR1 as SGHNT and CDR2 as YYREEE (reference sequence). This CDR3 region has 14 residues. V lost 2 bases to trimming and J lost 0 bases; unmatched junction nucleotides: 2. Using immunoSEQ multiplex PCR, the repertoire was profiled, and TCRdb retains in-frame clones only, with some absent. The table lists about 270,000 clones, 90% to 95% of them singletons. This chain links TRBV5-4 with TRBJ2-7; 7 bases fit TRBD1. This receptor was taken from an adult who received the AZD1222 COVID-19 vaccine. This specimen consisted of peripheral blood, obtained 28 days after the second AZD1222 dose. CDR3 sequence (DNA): TGTGCCAGCAGCTTAGGGGACAGCTCCTACGAGCAGTACTTC. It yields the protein CASSLGDSSYEQYF.